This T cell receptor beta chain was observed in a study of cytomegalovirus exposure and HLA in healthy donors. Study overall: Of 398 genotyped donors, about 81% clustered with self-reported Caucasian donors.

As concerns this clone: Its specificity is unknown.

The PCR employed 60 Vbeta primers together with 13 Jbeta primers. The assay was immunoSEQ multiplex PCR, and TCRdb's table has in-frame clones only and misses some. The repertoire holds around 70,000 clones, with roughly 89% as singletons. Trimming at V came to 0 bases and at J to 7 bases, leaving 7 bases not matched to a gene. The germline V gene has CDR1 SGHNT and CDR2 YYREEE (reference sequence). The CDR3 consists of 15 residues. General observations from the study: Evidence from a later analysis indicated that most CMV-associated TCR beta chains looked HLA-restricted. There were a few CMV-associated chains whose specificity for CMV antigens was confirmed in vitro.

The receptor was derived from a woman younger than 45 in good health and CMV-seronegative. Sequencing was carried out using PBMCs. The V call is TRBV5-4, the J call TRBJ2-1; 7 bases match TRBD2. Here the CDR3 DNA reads TGTGCCAGCAGCTTGGCTACTAGCGTTCAGAATGAGCAGTTCTTC. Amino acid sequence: CASSLATSVQNEQFF.